Listed below are T cell receptor beta chains from one sample, sequenced in a study of T cells in Graves' hyperthyroidism and ophthalmopathy. In TCRdb, the multiplex PCR reads were re-called with MiXCR into one record per CDR3 protein. The sample includes hundreds of thousands of distinct CDR3 sequences, 14% of them seen just once. Material: blood. These receptors were obtained from a woman between 40 and 55 years old with Graves' hyperthyroidism. CDR3s include the opening cysteine and the closing phenylalanine or tryptophan. The order of the fields is CDR3 DNA, CDR3 protein, V gene, J gene, clone size, D gene. D genes are given only for firm matches. The size entry is marked missing in some rows and otherwise reads once, few, many or a size class.

cdr3_nt: TGTGCCAGCAGTGACTCCGCGGGACTAGCCATCAATGAGCAGTTCTTC; cdr3_aa: CASSDSAGLAINEQFF; v_call: TRBV6-4; j_call: TRBJ2-1; clone_size: few; d_call: TRBD2
cdr3_nt: TGTGCCAGGCCAAGTAACGGGGATATCGCCTACGAGCAGTACTTC; cdr3_aa: CARPSNGDIAYEQYF; v_call: TRBV11-1; j_call: TRBJ2-7; clone_size: many; d_call: NA
cdr3_nt: TGCGCCAGCAGCTTGGGCTCCTATAATTCACCCCTCCACTTT; cdr3_aa: CASSLGSYNSPLHF; v_call: TRBV5-1; j_call: TRBJ1-6; clone_size: many; d_call: NA
cdr3_nt: TGTGCCAGCAGTCCAGCGGGGGTGGGCGGAGATACGCAGTATTTT; cdr3_aa: CASSPAGVGGDTQYF; v_call: TRBV12-3/TRBV12-4; j_call: TRBJ2-3; clone_size: many; d_call: TRBD2
cdr3_nt: TGCAGTGCTAGAGACTTGCCGGCCAATTCACCCCTCCACTTT; cdr3_aa: CSARDLPANSPLHF; v_call: TRBV20-1; j_call: TRBJ1-6; clone_size: many; d_call: NA
cdr3_nt: TGTGCCAGCAGCTCCCCACTAGCGGGGGCATACAATGAGCAGTTCTTC; cdr3_aa: CASSSPLAGAYNEQFF; v_call: TRBV7-9; j_call: TRBJ2-1; clone_size: few; d_call: TRBD2
cdr3_nt: TGTGCCAGCAGCCCAGCAGGGACTAGCGGGCCTAACAATGAGCAGTTCTTC; cdr3_aa: CASSPAGTSGPNNEQFF; v_call: TRBV3-1; j_call: TRBJ2-1; clone_size: many; d_call: TRBD2
cdr3_nt: TGTGCCAGCAGCTTAACGGGCGTGAGCGGGGTAAACCAAGAGACCCAGTACTTC; cdr3_aa: CASSLTGVSGVNQETQYF; v_call: TRBV7-9; j_call: TRBJ2-5; clone_size: many; d_call: TRBD2
cdr3_nt: TGTGCCAGCAGCTTAATGGCCGGCAATGAGCAGTTCTTC; cdr3_aa: CASSLMAGNEQFF; v_call: TRBV11-3; j_call: TRBJ2-1; clone_size: many; d_call: NA
cdr3_nt: TGTGCCAGCTGGGGGGCAGTGAGCTCTGGAAACACCATATATTTT; cdr3_aa: CASWGAVSSGNTIYF; v_call: TRBV28; j_call: TRBJ1-3; clone_size: many; d_call: NA
cdr3_nt: TGTGCCAGCAGCTTCCTGACTAGCGAGCAGTTCTTC; cdr3_aa: CASSFLTSEQFF; v_call: TRBV7-2; j_call: TRBJ2-1; clone_size: many; d_call: TRBD2
cdr3_nt: TGTGCCAGCAGTCCTGGGCTTGGGGATGAGCAGTTCTTC; cdr3_aa: CASSPGLGDEQFF; v_call: TRBV28; j_call: TRBJ2-1; clone_size: many; d_call: NA
cdr3_nt: TGTGCCAGCAGTTACTCGACGGTAGGAACGGGAGGCAATCAGCCCCAGCATTTT; cdr3_aa: CASSYSTVGTGGNQPQHF; v_call: TRBV6-6; j_call: TRBJ1-5; clone_size: few; d_call: NA
cdr3_nt: TGCGCCAGCAGCCAAGAGACAGTGCAACACTACGAGCAGTACTTC; cdr3_aa: CASSQETVQHYEQYF; v_call: TRBV4-1; j_call: TRBJ2-7; clone_size: many; d_call: NA
cdr3_nt: TGTGCCAGCAGTCCGACAGGGAATCCCCTCTATGGCTACACCTTC; cdr3_aa: CASSPTGNPLYGYTF; v_call: TRBV28; j_call: TRBJ1-2; clone_size: NA; d_call: TRBD1
cdr3_nt: TGTGCCAGCAGAGGACAACAGGGTGTGGATAGCAATCAGCCCCAGCATTTT; cdr3_aa: CASRGQQGVDSNQPQHF; v_call: TRBV6-2/TRBV6-3; j_call: TRBJ1-5; clone_size: NA; d_call: NA
cdr3_nt: TGTGCCAGCAGCCGACGGGGAGAAGAGACCCAGTACTTC; cdr3_aa: CASSRRGEETQYF; v_call: TRBV3-1; j_call: TRBJ2-5; clone_size: NA; d_call: NA
cdr3_nt: TGTGCCAGCAGTGACGGCGGGAGGACGGTAAACGAGCAGTACTTC; cdr3_aa: CASSDGGRTVNEQYF; v_call: TRBV6-1; j_call: TRBJ2-7; clone_size: few; d_call: TRBD2
cdr3_nt: TGTGCCAGCAGCGTAGGACAGGCAACTAATGAAAAACTGTTTTTT; cdr3_aa: CASSVGQATNEKLFF; v_call: TRBV9; j_call: TRBJ1-4; clone_size: many; d_call: NA
cdr3_nt: TGTGCCAGCAGTTCGCGGCCGGGGGAGACCCAGTACTTC; cdr3_aa: CASSSRPGETQYF; v_call: TRBV28; j_call: TRBJ2-5; clone_size: few; d_call: NA